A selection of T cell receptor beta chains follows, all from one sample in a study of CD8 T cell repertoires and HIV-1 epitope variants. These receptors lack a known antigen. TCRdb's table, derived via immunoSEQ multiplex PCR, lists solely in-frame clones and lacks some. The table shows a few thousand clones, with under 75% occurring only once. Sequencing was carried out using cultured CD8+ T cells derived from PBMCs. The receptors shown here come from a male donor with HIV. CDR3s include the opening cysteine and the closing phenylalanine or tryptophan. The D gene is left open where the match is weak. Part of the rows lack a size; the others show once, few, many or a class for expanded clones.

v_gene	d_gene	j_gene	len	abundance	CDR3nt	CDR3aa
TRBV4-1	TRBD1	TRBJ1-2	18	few	TGCGCCAGCAGCCAAGAGGGTAGGCAGGACAGGGGGAACTATGGCTACACCTTC	CASSQEGRQDRGNYGYTF
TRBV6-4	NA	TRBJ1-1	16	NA	TGTGCCAGCAGTGACCTTTCGACAGTTCGGGGCACTGAAGCTTTCTTT	CASSDLSTVRGTEAFF
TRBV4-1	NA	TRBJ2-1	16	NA	TGCGCCAGCAGCCAAGAAGAAGGCAGCTCCTACAATGAGCAGTTCTTC	CASSQEEGSSYNEQFF
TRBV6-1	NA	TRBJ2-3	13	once	TGTGCCAGCAGTTATGTCTTTTCAGATACGCAGTATTTT	CASSYVFSDTQYF
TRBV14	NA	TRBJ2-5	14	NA	TGTGCCAGCAGCCAAGTGCGGGGCCGGGGGACCCAGTACTTC	CASSQVRGRGTQYF
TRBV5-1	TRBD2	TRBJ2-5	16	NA	TGCGCCAGCAGTTTTTATAGCGGGAGAAGGGGAGAGACCCAGTACTTC	CASSFYSGRRGETQYF
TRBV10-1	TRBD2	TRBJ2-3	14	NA	TGCGCCAGCAGTTCGGGGGGGATGACAGATACGCAGTATTTT	CASSSGGMTDTQYF
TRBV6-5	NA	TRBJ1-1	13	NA	TGTGCCAGCAGTTACGCAGAGAACACTGAAGCTTTCTTT	CASSYAENTEAFF
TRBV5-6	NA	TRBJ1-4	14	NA	TGTGCCAGCAGGATGGGACGGAATAATGAAAAACTGTTTTTT	CASRMGRNNEKLFF
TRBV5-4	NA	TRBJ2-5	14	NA	TGTGCCAGCAGTTTAGACTGGGATCAAGAGACCCAGTACTTC	CASSLDWDQETQYF
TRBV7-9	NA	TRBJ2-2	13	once	TGTGCCAGCACCCCAACTTCCACCGGGGAGCTGTTTTTT	CASTPTSTGELFF
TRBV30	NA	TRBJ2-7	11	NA	TGTGCATGTTTTTCGGGGGCCGAGCAGTACTTC	CACFSGAEQYF
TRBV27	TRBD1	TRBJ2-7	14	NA	TGTGCCAGCAGTCAACAGGGGTTAGGGGTCGAGCAGTACTTC	CASSQQGLGVEQYF
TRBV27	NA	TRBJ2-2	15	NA	TGTGCCAGCAGTTTGAGCCAGGTGAACACCGGGGAGCTGTTTTTT	CASSLSQVNTGELFF
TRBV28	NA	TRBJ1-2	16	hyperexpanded	TGTGCCAGCAGTATACGCCCGACAGATTTCGACTATGGCTACACCTTC	CASSIRPTDFDYGYTF
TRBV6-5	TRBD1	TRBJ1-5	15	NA	TGTGCCAGCCGACGACAGGGGGCCGGCAATCAGCCCCAGCATTTT	CASRRQGAGNQPQHF
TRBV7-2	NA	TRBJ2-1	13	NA	TGTGCCAGCAGCTTAGGGACCTACAATGAGCAGTTCTTC	CASSLGTYNEQFF
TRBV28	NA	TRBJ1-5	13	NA	TGTGCCAGCAGTCCCCAGGGTTGGCAGCCCCAGCATTTT	CASSPQGWQPQHF
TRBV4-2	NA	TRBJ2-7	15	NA	TGTGCCAGCAGCCAAGGGGTCAGCAGCTCCTACGAGCAGTACTTC	CASSQGVSSSYEQYF
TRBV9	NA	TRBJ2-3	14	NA	TGTGCCAGCAGCGTAGGATTTAGCACAGATACGCAGTATTTT	CASSVGFSTDTQYF
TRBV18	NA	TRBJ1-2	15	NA	TGTGCCAGCTCACCAGGCTCGTCCCCTAACTATGGCTACACCTTC	CASSPGSSPNYGYTF
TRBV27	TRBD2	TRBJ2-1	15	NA	TGTGCCAGCAGATTCTGGCGGGGGGGCTACGATGAGCAGTTCTTC	CASRFWRGGYDEQFF
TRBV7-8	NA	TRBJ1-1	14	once	TGTGCCAGCAGTATAGAGGGGATGAACACTGAAGCTTTCTTT	CASSIEGMNTEAFF
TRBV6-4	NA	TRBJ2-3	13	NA	TGTGCCAGCAGTGACTCGGACACAGATACGCAGTATTTT	CASSDSDTDTQYF
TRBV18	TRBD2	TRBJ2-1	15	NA	TGTGCCAGCTCGCTAGCGGGGGGGCCGGACAATGAGCAGTTCTTC	CASSLAGGPDNEQFF
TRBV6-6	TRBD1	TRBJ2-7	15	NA	TGTGCCAGCAGTTACTCGAGGACAGGTGGTTACGAGCAGTACTTC	CASSYSRTGGYEQYF
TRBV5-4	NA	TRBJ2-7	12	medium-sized	TGTGCCAGCAGTCTGGCCTCCTACGAGCAGTACTTC	CASSLASYEQYF
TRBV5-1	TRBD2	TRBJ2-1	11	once	TGCGCCAGCAGCCTAGCGGGAGAGCAGTTCTTC	CASSLAGEQFF